A selection of T cell receptor beta chains follows, all from one sample in a study of blood T cell repertoires in COVID-19. Assay: immunoSEQ multiplex PCR; the TCRdb copy retains only in-frame clones and omits some. Here the sample spans 91,000 or so clones, around nine tenths being singletons. Sequencing used peripheral blood. These receptors originate from a human donor in a cohort sampled during active COVID-19. Both conserved end residues are part of each CDR3. Each record gives: D gene, J gene, V gene, clone size, CDR3 DNA, CDR3 protein. A D gene is named only where the DNA matches it firmly. Where a row states a size, it is once, few, many or the class of an expanded clone; other rows omit it.

>TRBD1|TRBJ2-4|TRBV7-9|-
TGTGCCAGCAGCGCCGGGACAGGGCAAAACATTCAGTACTTC
CASSAGTGQNIQYF
>-|TRBJ2-3|TRBV5-1|few
TGCGCCAGCAGCCCCCAGAAAAGCACAGATACGCAGTATTTT
CASSPQKSTDTQYF
>TRBD1|TRBJ1-2|TRBV27|-
TGTGCCAGCAGTCCTACCCCTTTCCCAACAGGGGTGGAAGGCTACACCTTC
CASSPTPFPTGVEGYTF
>TRBD1|TRBJ1-5|TRBV6-2/TRBV6-3|-
TGTGCCAGCAGCAATACAGGGGGTGTGAGCAATCAGCCCCAGCATTTT
CASSNTGGVSNQPQHF
>TRBD2|TRBJ2-5|TRBV6-6|-
TGTGCCAGCAGTTACGGCGGGAGGGCCTCTGGGGAGACCCAGTACTTC
CASSYGGRASGETQYF
>TRBD2|TRBJ2-1|TRBV5-1|-
TGCGCCAGCAGCTTGGTCGGCGGGGGGCTCGGTGTCAATGAGCAGTTCTTC
CASSLVGGGLGVNEQFF
>TRBD2|TRBJ2-3|TRBV2|-
TGTGCCAGCAGCGAACTAGCGTCTAGCACAGATACGCAGTATTTT
CASSELASSTDTQYF
>-|TRBJ2-7|TRBV4-3|-
TGCGCCAGCAGCCAAGAGTGGCGACAGTCCTACGAGCAGTACTTC
CASSQEWRQSYEQYF
>TRBD1|TRBJ1-1|TRBV18|-
TGTGCCAGCTCCCCCAGGACAGGATCGCTGGTCACTGAAGCTTTCTTT
CASSPRTGSLVTEAFF
>TRBD1|TRBJ1-2|TRBV5-1|-
TGCGCCAGCAGCGCCGATACAGGGGGAAACTATGGCTACACCTTC
CASSADTGGNYGYTF
>-|TRBJ2-1|TRBV5-1|once
TGCGCCAGCAGCTTGCAACAGGTCCGTGAGCAGTTCTTC
CASSLQQVREQFF
>-|TRBJ2-2|TRBV19|-
TGTGCCAGTAGTATCGGTCTAGCCTCCGGGGAGCTGTTTTTT
CASSIGLASGELFF
>TRBD2|TRBJ2-7|TRBV11-3|-
TGTGCCAGCAGCCGCGGGGCGGGAGGGACCTACGAGCAGTACTTC
CASSRGAGGTYEQYF
>-|TRBJ2-2|TRBV6-2/TRBV6-3|-
TGTGCCAGCAGTGCCCCGGACAGCACTACCGGGGAGCTGTTTTTT
CASSAPDSTTGELFF
>TRBD2|TRBJ2-5|TRBV4-1|-
TGCGCCAGCAGCCAAGCTCCCGGGACTAGGCTTTCAGAGACCCAGTACTTC
CASSQAPGTRLSETQYF
>-|TRBJ2-1|TRBV6-6|-
TGTGCCAGCAGTTACCTCAACGACAGGAATGAGCAGTTCTTC
CASSYLNDRNEQFF
>TRBD1|TRBJ2-7|TRBV28|-
TGTGCCAGCAGCTCCTTTGGGACAGGAGACTACGAGCAGTACTTC
CASSSFGTGDYEQYF
>-|TRBJ2-7|TRBV9|few
TGTGCCAGCAGCGTAGACCGGGGCGAGCAGTACTTC
CASSVDRGEQYF
>TRBD1|TRBJ2-3|TRBV3-1/TRBV3-2|-
TGTGCCAGCAGCCTCCGGGACAGGGGGGCAGATACGCAGTATTTT
CASSLRDRGADTQYF
>TRBD2|TRBJ2-5|TRBV6-5|-
TGTGCCAGCAGTCGGAGCGGGGGGGCCCAAGAGACCCAGTACTTC
CASSRSGGAQETQYF
>TRBD2|TRBJ2-3|TRBV19|-
TGTGCCAGTAACGATCCCGCGGGAGCCCGCCCAGATACGCAGTATTTT
CASNDPAGARPDTQYF
>TRBD2|TRBJ2-1|TRBV3-1/TRBV3-2|-
TGTGCCAGCAGCCAAGGTTTTCCGGGACTAGCGGGAATACCCTACAATGAGCAGTTCTTC
CASSQGFPGLAGIPYNEQFF
>TRBD1|TRBJ2-7|TRBV6-6|few
TGTGCCAGCATTCCCCGGGACAGTCCCTACGAGCAGTACTTC
CASIPRDSPYEQYF
>-|TRBJ2-7|TRBV12-3/TRBV12-4|-
TGTGCCAGCAGCCGGGACTCGGCAGAGCAGTACTTC
CASSRDSAEQYF
>TRBD1|TRBJ2-7|TRBV19|-
TGTGCCAGTAGTATCGGATACAGGGGGCCTCGCTCCTACGAGCAGTACTTC
CASSIGYRGPRSYEQYF